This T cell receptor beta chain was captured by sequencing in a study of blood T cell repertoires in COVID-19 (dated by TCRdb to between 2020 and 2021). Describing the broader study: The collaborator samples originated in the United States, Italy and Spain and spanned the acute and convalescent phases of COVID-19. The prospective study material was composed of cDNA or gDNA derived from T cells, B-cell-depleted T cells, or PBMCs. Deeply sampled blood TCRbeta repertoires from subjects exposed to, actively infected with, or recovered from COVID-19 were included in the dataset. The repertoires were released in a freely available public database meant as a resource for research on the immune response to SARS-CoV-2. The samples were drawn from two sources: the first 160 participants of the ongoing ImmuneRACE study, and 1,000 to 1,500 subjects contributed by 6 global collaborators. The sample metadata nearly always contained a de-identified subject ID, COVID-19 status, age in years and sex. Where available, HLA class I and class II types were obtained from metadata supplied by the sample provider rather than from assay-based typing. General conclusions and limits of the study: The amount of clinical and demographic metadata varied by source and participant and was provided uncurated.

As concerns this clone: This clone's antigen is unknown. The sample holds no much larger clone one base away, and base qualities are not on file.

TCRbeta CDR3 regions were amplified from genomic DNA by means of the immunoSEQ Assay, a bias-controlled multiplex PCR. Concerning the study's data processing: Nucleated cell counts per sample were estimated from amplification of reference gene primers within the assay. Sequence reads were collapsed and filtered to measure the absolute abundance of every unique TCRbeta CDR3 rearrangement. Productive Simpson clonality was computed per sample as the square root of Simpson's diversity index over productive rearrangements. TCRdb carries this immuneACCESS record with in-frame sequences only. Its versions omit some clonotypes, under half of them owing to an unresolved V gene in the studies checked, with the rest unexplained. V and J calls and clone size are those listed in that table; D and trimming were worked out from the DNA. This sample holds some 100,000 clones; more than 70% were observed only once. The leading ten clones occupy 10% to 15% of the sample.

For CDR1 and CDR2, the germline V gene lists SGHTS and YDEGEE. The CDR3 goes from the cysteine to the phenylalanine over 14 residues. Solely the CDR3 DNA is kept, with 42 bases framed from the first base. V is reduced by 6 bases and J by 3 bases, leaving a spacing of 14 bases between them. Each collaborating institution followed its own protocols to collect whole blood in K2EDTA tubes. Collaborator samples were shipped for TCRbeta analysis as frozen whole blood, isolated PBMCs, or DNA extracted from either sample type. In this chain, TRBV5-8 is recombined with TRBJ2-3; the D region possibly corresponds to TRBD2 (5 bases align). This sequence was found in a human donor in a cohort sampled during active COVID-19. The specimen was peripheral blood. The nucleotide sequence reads TGTGCCAGCACTCCGGGGTGGGGAACAGATACGCAGTATTTT. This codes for CASTPGWGTDTQYF.